The sequence of this T cell receptor beta chain was determined in a study of T cells in Graves' hyperthyroidism and ophthalmopathy. The source material, RNA transcripts, was used to amplify TCR beta CDR3 regions. First-round RT-PCR of the TCR CDR3 relied on the HTBI primer set. TCRdb analysed the multiplex PCR reads with MiXCR anew, one entry per CDR3 protein. Among a few hundred thousand distinct CDR3 sequences, around 14% were seen once, and the ten largest hold around 6.6%. The authors deemed Graves' hyperthyroidism stable absent ophthalmopathy progression within 18 months. Hyperthyroidism in the patients, aged 18 to 65, was newly diagnosed and under 2 months in duration. The study left out patients who had uncontrolled infection, other autoimmune disease, pregnancy or lactation. PBMCs came from around 9.7 ml fresh peripheral blood. The germline V and J ends were trimmed by 6 bases and 10 bases, with 7 bases remaining between them. This CDR3 has 11 residues. Germline V CDR1 and CDR2: ENHRY, SYGVKD.

The chain couples TRBV10-3 to TRBJ1-6; D is possibly TRBD1 (6 bases). The receptor was derived from a woman in her 30s with Graves' hyperthyroidism. Sequenced material: blood. For the CDR3, the DNA is TGTGCCATCAGGCAGGGGTCACCCCTCCACTTT. Amino acids: CAIRQGSPLHF.